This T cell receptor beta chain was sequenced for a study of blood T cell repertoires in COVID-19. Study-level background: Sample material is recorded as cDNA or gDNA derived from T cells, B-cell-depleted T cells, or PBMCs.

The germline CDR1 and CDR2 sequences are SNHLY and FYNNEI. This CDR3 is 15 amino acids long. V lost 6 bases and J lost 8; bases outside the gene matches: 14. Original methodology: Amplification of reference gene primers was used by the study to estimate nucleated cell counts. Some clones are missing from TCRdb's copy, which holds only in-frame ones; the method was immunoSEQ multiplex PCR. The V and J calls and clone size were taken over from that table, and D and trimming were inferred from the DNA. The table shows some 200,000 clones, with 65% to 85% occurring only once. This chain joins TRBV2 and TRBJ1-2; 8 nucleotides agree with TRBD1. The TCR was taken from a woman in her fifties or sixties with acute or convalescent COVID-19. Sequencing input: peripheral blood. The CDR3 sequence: CASRQGAGSILGYTF. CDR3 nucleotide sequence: TGTGCCAGCAGGCAGGGGGCAGGATCTATCCTCGGCTACACCTTC.